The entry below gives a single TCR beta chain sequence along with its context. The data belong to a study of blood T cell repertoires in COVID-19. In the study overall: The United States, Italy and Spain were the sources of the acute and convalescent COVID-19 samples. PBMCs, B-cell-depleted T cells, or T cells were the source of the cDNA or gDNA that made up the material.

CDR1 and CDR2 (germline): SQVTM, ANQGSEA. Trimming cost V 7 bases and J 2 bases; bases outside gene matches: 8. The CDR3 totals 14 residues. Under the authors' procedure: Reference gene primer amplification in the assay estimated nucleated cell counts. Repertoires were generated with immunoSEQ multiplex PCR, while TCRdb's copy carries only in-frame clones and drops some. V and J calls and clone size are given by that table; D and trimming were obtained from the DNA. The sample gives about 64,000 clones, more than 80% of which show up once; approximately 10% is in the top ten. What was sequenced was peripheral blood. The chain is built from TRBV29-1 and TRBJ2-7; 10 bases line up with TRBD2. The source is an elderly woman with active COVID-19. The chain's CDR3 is CSGKTSGTPYEQYF. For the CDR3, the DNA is TGCAGCGGGAAAACTAGCGGGACCCCCTACGAGCAGTACTTC.